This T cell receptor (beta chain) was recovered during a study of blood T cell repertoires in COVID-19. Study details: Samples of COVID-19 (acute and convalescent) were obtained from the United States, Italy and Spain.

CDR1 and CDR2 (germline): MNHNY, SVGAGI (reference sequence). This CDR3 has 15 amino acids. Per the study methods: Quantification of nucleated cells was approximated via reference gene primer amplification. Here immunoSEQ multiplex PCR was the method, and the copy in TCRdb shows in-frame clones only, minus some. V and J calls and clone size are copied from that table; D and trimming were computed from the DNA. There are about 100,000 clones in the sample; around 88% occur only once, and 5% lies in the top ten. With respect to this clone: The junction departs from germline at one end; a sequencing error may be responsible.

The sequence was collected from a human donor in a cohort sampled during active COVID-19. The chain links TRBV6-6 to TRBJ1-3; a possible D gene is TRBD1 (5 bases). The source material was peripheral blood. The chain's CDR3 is CASSYSQGRDSSCRF. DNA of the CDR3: TGTGCCAGCAGTTACTCCCAGGGCAGGGACTCCTCTTGCCGGTTT.